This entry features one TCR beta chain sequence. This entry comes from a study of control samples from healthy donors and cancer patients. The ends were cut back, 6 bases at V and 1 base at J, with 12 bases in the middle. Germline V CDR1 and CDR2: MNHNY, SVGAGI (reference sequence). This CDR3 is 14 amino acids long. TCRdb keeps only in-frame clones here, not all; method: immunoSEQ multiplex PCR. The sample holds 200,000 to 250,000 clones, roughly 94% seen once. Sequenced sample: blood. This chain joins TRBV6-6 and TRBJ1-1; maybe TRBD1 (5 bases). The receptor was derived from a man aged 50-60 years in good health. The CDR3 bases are TGTGCCAGCAGCTCCGACAGACAGAACACTGAAGCTTTCTTT. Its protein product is CASSSDRQNTEAFF.